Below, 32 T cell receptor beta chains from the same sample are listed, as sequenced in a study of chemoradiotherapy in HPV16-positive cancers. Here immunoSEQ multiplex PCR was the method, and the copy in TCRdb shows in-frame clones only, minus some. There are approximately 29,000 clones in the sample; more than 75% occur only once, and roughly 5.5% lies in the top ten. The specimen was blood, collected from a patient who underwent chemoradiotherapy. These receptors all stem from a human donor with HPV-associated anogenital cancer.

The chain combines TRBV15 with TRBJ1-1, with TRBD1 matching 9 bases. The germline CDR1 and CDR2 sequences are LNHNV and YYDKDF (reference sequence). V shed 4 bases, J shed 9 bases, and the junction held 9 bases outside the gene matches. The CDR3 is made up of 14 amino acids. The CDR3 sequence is CATSTYRGQIQAFF. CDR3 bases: TGTGCCACCAGCACCTACAGGGGGCAAATTCAAGCTTTCTTT.

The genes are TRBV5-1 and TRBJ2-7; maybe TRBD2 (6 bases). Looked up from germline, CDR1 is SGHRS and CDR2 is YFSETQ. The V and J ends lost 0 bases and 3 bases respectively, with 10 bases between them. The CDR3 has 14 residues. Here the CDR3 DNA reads TGCGCCAGCAGCTTGGCGCCGGGAGACTACGAGCAGTACGTC. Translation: CASSLAPGDYEQYV.

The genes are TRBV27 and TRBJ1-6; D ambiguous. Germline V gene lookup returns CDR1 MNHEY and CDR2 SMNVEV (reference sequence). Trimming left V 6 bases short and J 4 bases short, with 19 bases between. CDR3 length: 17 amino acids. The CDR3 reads CASSSPRALKYNSPLHF. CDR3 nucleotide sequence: TGTGCCAGCAGCTCTCCCCGGGCCCTAAAATATAATTCACCCCTCCACTTT.

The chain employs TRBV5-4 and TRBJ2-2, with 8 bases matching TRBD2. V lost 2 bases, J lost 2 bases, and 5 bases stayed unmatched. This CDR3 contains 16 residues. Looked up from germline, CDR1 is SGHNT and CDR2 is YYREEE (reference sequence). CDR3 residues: CASSLLGGANTGELFF. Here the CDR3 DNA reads TGTGCCAGCAGCTTACTCGGGGGGGCCAACACCGGGGAGCTGTTTTTT.

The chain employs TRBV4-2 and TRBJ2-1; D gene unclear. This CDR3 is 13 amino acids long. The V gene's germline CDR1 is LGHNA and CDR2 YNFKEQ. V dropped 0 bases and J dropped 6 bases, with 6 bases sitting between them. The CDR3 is CASSQEQGNEQFF. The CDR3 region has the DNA TGTGCCAGCAGCCAAGAACAAGGCAATGAGCAGTTCTTC.

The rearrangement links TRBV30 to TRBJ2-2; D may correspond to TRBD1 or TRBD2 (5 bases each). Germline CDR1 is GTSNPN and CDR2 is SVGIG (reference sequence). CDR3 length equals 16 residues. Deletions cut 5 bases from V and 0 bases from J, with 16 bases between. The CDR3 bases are TGTGCCTGGGGGGGTCGGAATACCGCGAACACCGGGGAGCTGTTTTTT. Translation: CAWGGRNTANTGELFF.

This CDR3 is CASRPPRAPYGYTF. The CDR3 DNA is TGCGCCAGCAGGCCGCCTCGGGCACCTTATGGCTACACCTTC. The chain recombines TRBV4-1 with TRBJ1-2; no clear D gene. V lost 6 bases, J lost 5 bases, and 16 bases lay in between. This CDR3 has 14 amino acids. CDR1 and CDR2 from the germline V gene are MGHRA and YSYEKL.

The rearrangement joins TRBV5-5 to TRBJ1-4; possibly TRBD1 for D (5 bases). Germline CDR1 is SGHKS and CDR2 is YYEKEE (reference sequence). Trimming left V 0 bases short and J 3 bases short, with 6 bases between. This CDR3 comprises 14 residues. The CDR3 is CASSLVGANEKLFF. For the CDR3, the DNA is TGTGCCAGCAGCTTGGTAGGGGCTAATGAAAAACTGTTTTTT.

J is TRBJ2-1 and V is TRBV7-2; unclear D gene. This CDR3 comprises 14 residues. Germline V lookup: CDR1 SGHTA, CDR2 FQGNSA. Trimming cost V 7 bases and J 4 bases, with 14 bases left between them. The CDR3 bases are TGTGCCAGCACCCTCCGTAAAGGTTACAATGAGCAGTTCTTC. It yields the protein CASTLRKGYNEQFF. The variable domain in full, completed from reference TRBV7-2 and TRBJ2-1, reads GAGVSQSPSNKVTEKGKDVELRCDPISGHTALYWYRQSLGQGLEFLIYFQGNSAPDKSGLPSDRFSAERTGGSVSTLTIQRTQQEDSAVYLCASTLRKGYNEQFFGPGTRLTVL.

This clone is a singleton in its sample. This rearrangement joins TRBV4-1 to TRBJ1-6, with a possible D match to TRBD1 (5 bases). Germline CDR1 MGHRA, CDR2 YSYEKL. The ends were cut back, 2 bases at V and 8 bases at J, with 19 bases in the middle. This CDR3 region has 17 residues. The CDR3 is CASSQSPSLGGDSPLHF. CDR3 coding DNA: TGCGCCAGCAGCCAATCCCCGAGCCTTGGAGGGGATTCACCCCTCCACTTT.

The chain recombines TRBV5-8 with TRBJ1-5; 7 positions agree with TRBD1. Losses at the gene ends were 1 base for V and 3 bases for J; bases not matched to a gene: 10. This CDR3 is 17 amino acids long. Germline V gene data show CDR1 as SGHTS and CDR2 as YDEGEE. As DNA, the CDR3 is TGTGCCAGCAGCTTGAGGCCAGGGGGAAGGAACAATCAGCCCCAGCATTTT. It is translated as CASSLRPGGRNNQPQHF.

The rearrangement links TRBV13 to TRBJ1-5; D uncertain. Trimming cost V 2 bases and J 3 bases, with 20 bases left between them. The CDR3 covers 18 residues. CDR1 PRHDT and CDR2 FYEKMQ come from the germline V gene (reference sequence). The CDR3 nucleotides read TGTGCCAGCAGCTTAACCGGAGCTAGGGCCAAGTCCAATCAGCCCCAGCATTTT. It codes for CASSLTGARAKSNQPQHF. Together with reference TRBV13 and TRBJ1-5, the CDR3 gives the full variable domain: AAGVIQSPRHLIKEKRETATLKCYPIPRHDTVYWYQQGPGQDPQFLISFYEKMQSDKGSIPDRFSAQQFSDYHSELNMSSLELGDSALYFCASSLTGARAKSNQPQHFGDGTRLSIL.

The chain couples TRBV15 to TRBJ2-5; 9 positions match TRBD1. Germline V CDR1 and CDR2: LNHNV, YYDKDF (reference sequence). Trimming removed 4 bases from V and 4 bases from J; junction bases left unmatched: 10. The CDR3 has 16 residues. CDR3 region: CATSIVTGGSGETQYF. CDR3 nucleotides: TGTGCCACCAGCATCGTGACAGGGGGTTCTGGAGAGACCCAGTACTTC. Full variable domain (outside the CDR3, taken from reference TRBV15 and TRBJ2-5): DAMVIQNPRYQVTQFGKPVTLSCSQTLNHNVMYWYQQKSSQAPKLLFHYYDKDFNNEADTPDNFQSRRPNTSFCFLDIRSPGLGDTAMYLCATSIVTGGSGETQYFGPGTRLLVL.

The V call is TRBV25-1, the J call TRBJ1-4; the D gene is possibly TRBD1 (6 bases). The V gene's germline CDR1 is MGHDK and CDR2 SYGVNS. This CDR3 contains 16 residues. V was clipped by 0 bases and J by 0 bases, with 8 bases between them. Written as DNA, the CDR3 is TGTGCCAGCAGTGAATACCGGACAGCAACTAATGAAAAACTGTTTTTT. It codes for CASSEYRTATNEKLFF.

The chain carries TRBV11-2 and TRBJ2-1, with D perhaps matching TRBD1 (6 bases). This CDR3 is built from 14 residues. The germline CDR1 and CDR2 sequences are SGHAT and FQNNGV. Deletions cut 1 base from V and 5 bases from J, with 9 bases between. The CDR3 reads CASSLGGQNNEQFF. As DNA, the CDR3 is TGTGCCAGCAGCTTAGGTGGACAGAACAATGAGCAGTTCTTC.

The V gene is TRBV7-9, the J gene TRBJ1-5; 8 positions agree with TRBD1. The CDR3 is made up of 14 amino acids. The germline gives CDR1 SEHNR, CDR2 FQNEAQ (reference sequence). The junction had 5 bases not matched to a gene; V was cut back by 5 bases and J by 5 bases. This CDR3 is CASSPAGGYQPQHF. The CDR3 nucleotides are TGTGCCAGCAGCCCCGCAGGGGGCTATCAGCCCCAGCATTTT.

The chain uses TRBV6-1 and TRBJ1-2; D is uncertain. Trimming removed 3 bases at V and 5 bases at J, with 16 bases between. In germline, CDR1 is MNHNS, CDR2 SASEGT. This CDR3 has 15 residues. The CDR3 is CASSDHFFDGYGYTF. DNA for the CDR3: TGTGCCAGCAGTGACCATTTTTTCGATGGATATGGCTACACCTTC.

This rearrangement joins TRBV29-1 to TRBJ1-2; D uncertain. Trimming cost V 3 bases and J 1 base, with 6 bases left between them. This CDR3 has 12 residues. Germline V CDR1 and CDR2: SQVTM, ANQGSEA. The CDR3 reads CSVEGNNYGYTF. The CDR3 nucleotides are TGCAGCGTTGAGGGCAATAACTATGGCTACACCTTC.

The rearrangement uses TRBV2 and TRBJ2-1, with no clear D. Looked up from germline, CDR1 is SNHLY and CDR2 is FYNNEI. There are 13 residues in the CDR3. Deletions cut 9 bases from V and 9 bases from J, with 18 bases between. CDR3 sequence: CASAPGRTIEQFF. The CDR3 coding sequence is TGTGCCAGTGCCCCCGGACGGACGATTGAGCAGTTCTTC.

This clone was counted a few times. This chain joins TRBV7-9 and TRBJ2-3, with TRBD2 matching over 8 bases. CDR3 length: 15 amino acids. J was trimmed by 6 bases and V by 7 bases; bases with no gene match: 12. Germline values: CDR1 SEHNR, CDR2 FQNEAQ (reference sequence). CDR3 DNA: TGTGCCAGCACCTCGGCGGGGGGCACCGGGGATACGCAGTATTTT. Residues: CASTSAGGTGDTQYF.

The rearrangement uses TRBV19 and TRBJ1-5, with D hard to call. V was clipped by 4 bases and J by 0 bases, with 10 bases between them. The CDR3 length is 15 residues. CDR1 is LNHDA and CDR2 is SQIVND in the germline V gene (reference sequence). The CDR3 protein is CASSTAVYSNQPQHF. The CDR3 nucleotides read TGTGCCAGTAGTACGGCAGTTTATAGCAATCAGCCCCAGCATTTT. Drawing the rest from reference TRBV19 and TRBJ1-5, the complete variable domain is DGGITQSPKYLFRKEGQNVTLSCEQNLNHDAMYWYRQDPGQGLRLIYYSQIVNDFQKGDIAEGYSVSREKKESFPLTVTSAQKNPTAFYLCASSTAVYSNQPQHFGDGTRLSIL.

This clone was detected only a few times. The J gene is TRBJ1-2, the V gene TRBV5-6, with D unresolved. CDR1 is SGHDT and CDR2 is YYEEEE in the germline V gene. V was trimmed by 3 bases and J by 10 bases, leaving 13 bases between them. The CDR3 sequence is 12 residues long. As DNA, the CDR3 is TGTGCCAGCAGCTCGCCCGGGCTGATCTACACCTTC. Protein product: CASSSPGLIYTF.

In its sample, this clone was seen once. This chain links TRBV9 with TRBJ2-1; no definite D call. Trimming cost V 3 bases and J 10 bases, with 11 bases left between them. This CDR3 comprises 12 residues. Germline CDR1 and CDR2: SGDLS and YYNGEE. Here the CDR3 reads CASSDSPREQFF. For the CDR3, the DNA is TGTGCCAGCAGCGATAGCCCCAGGGAGCAGTTCTTC.

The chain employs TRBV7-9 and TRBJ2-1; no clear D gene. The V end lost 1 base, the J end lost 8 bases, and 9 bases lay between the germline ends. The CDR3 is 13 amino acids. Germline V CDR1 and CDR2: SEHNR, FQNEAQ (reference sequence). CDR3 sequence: CASSLVVSDEQFF. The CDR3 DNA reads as TGTGCCAGCAGCTTAGTGGTTTCCGATGAGCAGTTCTTC. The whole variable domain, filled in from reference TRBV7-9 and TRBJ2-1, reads DTGVSQNPRHKITKRGQNVTFRCDPISEHNRLYWYRQTLGQGPEFLTYFQNEAQLEKSRLLSDRFSAERPKGSFSTLEIQRTEQGDSAMYLCASSLVVSDEQFFGPGTRLTVL.

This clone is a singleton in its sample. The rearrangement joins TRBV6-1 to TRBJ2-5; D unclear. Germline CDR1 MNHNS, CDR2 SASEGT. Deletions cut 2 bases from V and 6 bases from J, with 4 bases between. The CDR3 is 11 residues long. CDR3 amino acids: CASSESQTQYF. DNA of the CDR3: TGTGCCAGCAGTGAATCCCAGACCCAGTACTTC.

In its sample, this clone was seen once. CDR3 region: CAWSYRNGNTIYF. The CDR3 region has the DNA TGTGCCTGGAGTTACAGGAATGGAAACACCATATATTTT. This sequence joins TRBV30 and TRBJ1-3, with D maybe TRBD1 (5 bases). The CDR3 sequence is 13 residues long. Germline assignment: CDR1 GTSNPN and CDR2 SVGIG (reference sequence). V lost 2 bases and J lost 3, with 8 bases in between.

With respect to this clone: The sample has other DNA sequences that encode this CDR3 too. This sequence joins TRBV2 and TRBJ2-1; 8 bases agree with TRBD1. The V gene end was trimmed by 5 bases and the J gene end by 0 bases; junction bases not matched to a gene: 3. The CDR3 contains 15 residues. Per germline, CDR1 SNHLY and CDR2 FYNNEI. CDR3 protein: CASSRQGSSYNEQFF. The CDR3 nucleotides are TGTGCCAGCAGTCGACAGGGGAGCTCCTACAATGAGCAGTTCTTC.

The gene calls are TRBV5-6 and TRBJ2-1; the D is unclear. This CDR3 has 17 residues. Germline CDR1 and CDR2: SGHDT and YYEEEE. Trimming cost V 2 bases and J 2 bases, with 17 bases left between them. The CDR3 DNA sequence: TGTGCCAGCAGCTTTCACCTTACAGATAAGGCCTACAATGAGCAGTTCTTC. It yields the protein CASSFHLTDKAYNEQFF.

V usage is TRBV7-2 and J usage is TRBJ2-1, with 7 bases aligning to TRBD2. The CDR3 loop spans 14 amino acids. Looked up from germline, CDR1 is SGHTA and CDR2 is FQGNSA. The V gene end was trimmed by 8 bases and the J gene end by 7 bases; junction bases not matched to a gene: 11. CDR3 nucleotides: TGTGCCAGCGGCGGGGGAATAAACCGAAATGAGCAGTTCTTC. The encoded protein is CASGGGINRNEQFF. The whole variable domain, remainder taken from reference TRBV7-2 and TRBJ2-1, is GAGVSQSPSNKVTEKGKDVELRCDPISGHTALYWYRQSLGQGLEFLIYFQGNSAPDKSGLPSDRFSAERTGGSVSTLTIQRTQQEDSAVYLCASGGGINRNEQFFGPGTRLTVL.

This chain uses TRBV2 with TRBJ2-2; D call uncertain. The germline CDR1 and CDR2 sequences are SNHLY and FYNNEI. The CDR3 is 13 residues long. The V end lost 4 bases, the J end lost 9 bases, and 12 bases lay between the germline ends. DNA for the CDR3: TGTGCCAGCAGTGTCCAGGTGTTGCGGGAGCTGTTTTTT. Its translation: CASSVQVLRELFF.

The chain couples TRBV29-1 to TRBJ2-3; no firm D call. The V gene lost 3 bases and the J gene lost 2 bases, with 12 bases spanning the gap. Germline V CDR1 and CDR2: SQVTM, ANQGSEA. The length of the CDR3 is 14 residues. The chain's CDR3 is CSVDRPTYTDTQYF. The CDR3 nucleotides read TGCAGCGTTGATCGACCCACGTACACAGATACGCAGTATTTT.

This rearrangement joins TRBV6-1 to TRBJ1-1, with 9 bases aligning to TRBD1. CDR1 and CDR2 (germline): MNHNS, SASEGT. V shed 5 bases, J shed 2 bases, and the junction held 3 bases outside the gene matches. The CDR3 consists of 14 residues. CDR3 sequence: CASSSTGGNTEAFF. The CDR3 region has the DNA TGTGCCAGCAGTTCAACAGGGGGCAACACTGAAGCTTTCTTT.